The clone carrying this T cell receptor (beta chain) occurred many times. Its matching antigen is unknown. Per the germline V gene, CDR1 is SNHLY and CDR2 is FYNNEI. The CDR3 runs 13 residues. Trimming shortened V by 3 bases and J by 4 bases, and 10 bases separated the two germline ends. These data originate in a study of early T cells in non-severe SARS-CoV-2 infection. About the research overall: It was bulk RNA from unsorted whole blood that was sequenced, and the chains were unpaired.

Study-wide results and caveats: Private and CD4 specificities were missed by VDJdb matching, which favored anti-spike CD8 responses.

Unique molecular identifiers were added to individual cDNA molecules. TCRdb re-called the 5' RACE reads with MiXCR, one entry per CDR3 protein. The sample has about 61,000 distinct CDR3 sequences; approximately 12% are singletons. Material: whole blood, obtained at baseline. The receptor comes from an adult who was a healthcare worker with PCR-confirmed SARS-CoV-2 infection or an uninfected control (not recorded which). The donor label of this sample is uncertain. The chain employs TRBV2 and TRBJ2-7; D possibly corresponds to TRBD2 (5 bases). CDR3 sequence: CASSEGSDYEQYV. CDR3 DNA sequence: TGTGCCAGCAGTGAGGGGAGCGATTACGAGCAGTACGTC.